Below, one TCR beta chain is given with its context. Repertoires were generated with immunoSEQ multiplex PCR, while TCRdb's copy carries only in-frame clones and drops some. This sample has tens of thousands of clones, with about 82% found just once. The data were obtained in a study of T cell clones after liver transplantation. Background on the study: Third-party-reactive TCRbeta sequences from pre-transplant mixed lymphocyte reactions served as antigen-independent comparators.

CDR1 WNHNN and CDR2 SYGVQD come from the germline V gene (reference sequence). The V gene lost 3 bases and the J gene lost 4 bases, with 9 bases spanning the gap. The CDR3 covers 13 residues. The chain joins TRBV10-1 to TRBJ1-2; D gene ambiguous. This TCR came from a human patient who received a liver transplant. A subset of T cells may come from the graft donor. The sequences come from CD4+ T cells from blood, collected about 46 months after liver transplant. The DNA for the CDR3 is TGCGCCAGCAGTGAAGCCGCCGGCTATGGCTACACCTTC. Its translation is CASSEAAGYGYTF.